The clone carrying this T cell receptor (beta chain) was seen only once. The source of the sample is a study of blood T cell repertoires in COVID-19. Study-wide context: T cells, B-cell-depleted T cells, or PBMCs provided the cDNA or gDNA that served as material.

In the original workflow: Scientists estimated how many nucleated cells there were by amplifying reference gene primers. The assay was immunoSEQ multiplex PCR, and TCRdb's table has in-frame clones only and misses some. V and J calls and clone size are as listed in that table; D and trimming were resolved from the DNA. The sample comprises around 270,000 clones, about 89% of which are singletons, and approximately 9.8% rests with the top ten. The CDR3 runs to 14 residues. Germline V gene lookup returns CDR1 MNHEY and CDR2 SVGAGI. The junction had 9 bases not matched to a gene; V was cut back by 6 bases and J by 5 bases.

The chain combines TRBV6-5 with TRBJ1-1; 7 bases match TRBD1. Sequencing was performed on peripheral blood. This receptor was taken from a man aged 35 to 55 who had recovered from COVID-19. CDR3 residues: CASSPGGIRTEAFF. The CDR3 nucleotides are TGTGCCAGCAGCCCAGGGGGAATTCGGACTGAAGCTTTCTTT.